This TCR beta chain was sequenced for a study of OX40 agonist ivuxolimab in advanced cancers. About the study: Across the patients, intravenous ivuxolimab was delivered every 2 weeks at 0.01 to 10 mg/kg.

A word on this clone: Its specificity is unknown.

Study observations and caveats: Normalized T-cell clonal expansion was also low in some nonresponders. At doses 0.1 to 3.0 mg/kg, CD4+ and CD8+ clones expanded.

Trimming pared 6 bases from V and 3 bases from J, leaving 18 bases between. The CDR3 runs to 16 residues. CDR1 and CDR2 from the germline V gene are MNHNY and SVGAGI (reference sequence). TCRdb's table, derived via immunoSEQ multiplex PCR, lists solely in-frame clones and lacks some. The sample yields 60,000 to 80,000 clones, 65% to 85% seen once. The TCR originated in an adult with an advanced solid tumor such as melanoma, head and neck, liver or kidney cancer. This specimen was CD4+ or CD8+ T cells sorted from blood, taken in a trial of the OX40 agonist ivuxolimab. The chain is built from TRBV6-6 and TRBJ1-3; D is unresolved. CDR3 protein: CASSPVDARHGNTIYF. CDR3 bases: TGTGCCAGCAGCCCGGTGGACGCGAGGCATGGAAACACCATATATTTT.